This TCR beta chain was sequenced for a study of CD8 T cells in ankylosing spondylitis. Researchers built TCR beta libraries using quantitative 5'-RACE with molecular barcodes. One entry per CDR3 protein results from TCRdb running MiXCR on the 5' RACE reads. Of about 42,000 distinct CDR3 sequences listed, under 4.5% were seen once; the top ten hold 3% to 4%. Study-wide results and limits: Matched synovial fluid from ankylosing spondylitis patients was reported to be enriched for disease-linked clones. Disease-associated clones were CD8+ and fairly uncommon in peripheral blood. The study identified a TCR beta motif of fewer than 10 highly homologous variants that appeared characteristic of ankylosing spondylitis blood.

Trimming left V 0 bases short and J 0 bases short, with 10 bases between. CDR3 length: 16 residues. CDR1 is SGDLS, CDR2 YYNGEE, per germline. Many counts were recorded for this clonotype. The antigen remains unidentified. The chain is built from TRBV9 and TRBJ2-1; D remains unclear. The source is a female donor with ankylosing spondylitis or in good health (not recorded which). Sequencing was done on a sample of blood, either unsorted or a sorted T cell fraction (not recorded which). This chain's CDR3 is CASSVGISRSYNEQFF. CDR3 DNA: TGTGCCAGCAGCGTAGGGATATCTCGCTCCTACAATGAGCAGTTCTTC. The full variable domain, with the rest looked up from reference TRBV9 and TRBJ2-1, is DSGVTQTPKHLITATGQRVTLRCSPRSGDLSVYWYQQSLDQGLQFLIQYYNGEERAKGNILERFSAQQFPDLHSELNLSSLELGDSALYFCASSVGISRSYNEQFFGPGTRLTVL.